Given below is one T cell receptor beta chain in context. Data came from immunoSEQ multiplex PCR; TCRdb stores just in-frame clones and leaves some out. The sample comprises approximately 270,000 clones, roughly 84% of which are singletons, and 0.85% to 0.9% rests with the top ten. These data are taken from a study of blood T cell repertoires in COVID-19. Across the study: Acute and convalescent COVID-19 samples came from the United States, Italy and Spain.

The germline gives CDR1 SGHTA, CDR2 FQGNSA. The V end lost 1 base, the J end lost 0 bases, and 7 bases lay between the germline ends. CDR3 length equals 15 residues. Sequencing used peripheral blood. The TCR was taken from a human donor with COVID-19, enrolled during active disease. The donor label of this sample is uncertain. V gene TRBV7-2 combines with J gene TRBJ1-5; D is unresolved. Here the CDR3 reads CASSLVRNSNQPQHF. The CDR3 region has the DNA TGTGCCAGCAGCTTAGTCAGAAATAGCAATCAGCCCCAGCATTTT.